This is a list of T cell receptor beta chains from one sample in a study of cytotoxic CD8 clonotypes in ibrutinib-treated CLL. Sequencing was performed with immunoSEQ multiplex PCR; in TCRdb, only in-frame clones are kept and a portion is missing. Of about 130,000 clones listed, 80% to 85% are singletons. The sample here was PBMCs, taken after 24 months of ibrutinib treatment. The receptors here all came from a human donor with chronic lymphocytic leukemia. Each CDR3 is given with its conserved first and last residue. The order of the fields is V gene, clone size, D gene, J gene, CDR3 protein, CDR3 DNA. A D gene is named only where the DNA matches it firmly. Some rows have no size entry. The others give once, few or many, or a class for an expanded clone.

V gene: TRBV7-9
clone size: NA
D gene: TRBD1
J gene: TRBJ1-1
CDR3 protein: CASSWDRPEAFF
CDR3 DNA: TGTGCCAGCAGCTGGGACAGGCCTGAAGCTTTCTTT

V gene: TRBV7-9
clone size: NA
D gene: TRBD1
J gene: TRBJ1-1
CDR3 protein: CASSPHRGGTEAFF
CDR3 DNA: TGTGCCAGCAGCCCGCACAGGGGAGGCACTGAAGCTTTCTTT

V gene: TRBV28
clone size: NA
D gene: TRBD1
J gene: TRBJ1-5
CDR3 protein: CASSPLDRAPPPQHF
CDR3 DNA: TGTGCCAGCAGTCCACTGGACAGGGCCCCTCCGCCCCAGCATTTT

V gene: TRBV2
clone size: NA
D gene: TRBD2
J gene: TRBJ2-7
CDR3 protein: CASTEPGLADEQYF
CDR3 DNA: TGTGCCAGCACCGAGCCGGGACTAGCGGACGAGCAGTACTTC

V gene: TRBV11-2
clone size: NA
D gene: NA
J gene: TRBJ1-1
CDR3 protein: CASTLLSGPGTEAFF
CDR3 DNA: TGTGCCAGCACCCTCCTGTCCGGTCCGGGCACTGAAGCTTTCTTT

V gene: TRBV6-5
clone size: NA
D gene: NA
J gene: TRBJ2-2
CDR3 protein: CASSFTGSPGELFF
CDR3 DNA: TGTGCCAGCAGTTTTACAGGTTCCCCCGGGGAGCTGTTTTTT

V gene: TRBV18
clone size: few
D gene: NA
J gene: TRBJ2-5
CDR3 protein: CASSGAQRETQYF
CDR3 DNA: TGTGCCAGCTCGGGCGCGCAAAGAGAGACCCAGTACTTC

V gene: TRBV5-1
clone size: NA
D gene: TRBD1
J gene: TRBJ2-2
CDR3 protein: CASSPGQGTNTGELFF
CDR3 DNA: TGCGCCAGCAGCCCAGGACAGGGGACGAACACCGGGGAGCTGTTTTTT

V gene: TRBV19
clone size: NA
D gene: NA
J gene: TRBJ2-7
CDR3 protein: CASSIDAGGVHYEQYF
CDR3 DNA: TGTGCCAGTAGTATAGACGCCGGTGGGGTGCACTACGAGCAGTACTTC

V gene: TRBV28
clone size: NA
D gene: TRBD1
J gene: TRBJ1-6
CDR3 protein: CASSFRDRSNSPLHF
CDR3 DNA: TGTGCCAGCAGTTTCCGGGACAGGTCCAATTCACCCCTCCACTTT

V gene: TRBV6-6
clone size: NA
D gene: TRBD2
J gene: TRBJ2-7
CDR3 protein: CASSYGEGSSYEQYF
CDR3 DNA: TGTGCCAGCAGTTACGGGGAGGGAAGCTCCTACGAGCAGTACTTC

V gene: TRBV20-1
clone size: NA
D gene: NA
J gene: TRBJ1-1
CDR3 protein: CSAYGDTEAFF
CDR3 DNA: TGCAGTGCTTATGGGGACACTGAAGCTTTCTTT

V gene: TRBV7-2
clone size: once
D gene: NA
J gene: TRBJ2-7
CDR3 protein: CASSLRESGEQYF
CDR3 DNA: TGTGCCAGCAGCTTGAGGGAATCGGGAGAGCAGTACTTC

V gene: TRBV5-1
clone size: NA
D gene: NA
J gene: TRBJ1-2
CDR3 protein: CASSFAGAAITFDYGYTF
CDR3 DNA: TGCGCCAGCAGCTTTGCCGGGGCAGCTATTACATTTGACTATGGCTACACCTTC

V gene: TRBV6-1
clone size: once
D gene: NA
J gene: TRBJ2-3
CDR3 protein: CASSEGGYSTDTQYF
CDR3 DNA: TGTGCCAGCAGTGAGGGGGGCTACAGCACAGATACGCAGTATTTT

V gene: TRBV25-1
clone size: few
D gene: TRBD2
J gene: TRBJ2-3
CDR3 protein: CASAPGLETQYF
CDR3 DNA: TGTGCCAGCGCCCCGGGACTAGAAACGCAGTATTTT

V gene: TRBV19
clone size: NA
D gene: NA
J gene: TRBJ1-5
CDR3 protein: CASSIDHWSASNQPQHF
CDR3 DNA: TGTGCCAGTAGTATAGATCATTGGTCAGCTAGCAATCAGCCCCAGCATTTT

V gene: TRBV5-1
clone size: once
D gene: NA
J gene: TRBJ2-5
CDR3 protein: CASSRTGTEKETQYF
CDR3 DNA: TGCGCCAGCAGCCGTACCGGGACGGAAAAAGAGACCCAGTACTTC

V gene: TRBV12-5
clone size: NA
D gene: NA
J gene: TRBJ1-2
CDR3 protein: CASGLAGLGRYTF
CDR3 DNA: TGTGCTAGTGGTTTGGCAGGCCTTGGGCGCTACACCTTC

V gene: TRBV9
clone size: NA
D gene: NA
J gene: TRBJ1-1
CDR3 protein: CASSVGPLSTEAFF
CDR3 DNA: TGTGCCAGCAGCGTAGGACCCTTGTCCACTGAAGCTTTCTTT

V gene: TRBV9
clone size: NA
D gene: NA
J gene: TRBJ2-7
CDR3 protein: CASSLAESYEQYF
CDR3 DNA: TGTGCCAGCAGCCTTGCAGAATCCTACGAGCAGTACTTC

V gene: TRBV19
clone size: once
D gene: NA
J gene: TRBJ1-5
CDR3 protein: CASSTRQVSNQPQHF
CDR3 DNA: TGTGCCAGTAGTACCCGACAAGTTAGCAATCAGCCCCAGCATTTT

V gene: TRBV6-6
clone size: NA
D gene: TRBD1
J gene: TRBJ2-7
CDR3 protein: CASSNTGDYEQYF
CDR3 DNA: TGTGCCAGCAGTAATACAGGGGACTACGAGCAGTACTTC

V gene: TRBV15
clone size: NA
D gene: TRBD1
J gene: TRBJ1-2
CDR3 protein: CATGTEGPGSYGYTF
CDR3 DNA: TGTGCCACCGGGACAGAGGGCCCCGGGAGCTATGGCTACACCTTC

V gene: TRBV7-2
clone size: NA
D gene: NA
J gene: TRBJ2-7
CDR3 protein: CASSPSLISYEQYF
CDR3 DNA: TGTGCCAGCAGCCCATCCCTCATATCCTACGAGCAGTACTTC

V gene: TRBV5-1
clone size: NA
D gene: NA
J gene: TRBJ2-3
CDR3 protein: CASSLVLSTDTQYF
CDR3 DNA: TGCGCCAGCAGCTTGGTTCTGAGCACAGATACGCAGTATTTT

V gene: TRBV6-4
clone size: NA
D gene: NA
J gene: TRBJ2-4
CDR3 protein: CASSDTLILGRSLAKNIQYF
CDR3 DNA: TGTGCCAGCAGTGACACCTTAATATTGGGCAGGTCACTAGCCAAAAACATTCAGTACTTC

V gene: TRBV5-1
clone size: NA
D gene: NA
J gene: TRBJ1-2
CDR3 protein: CASSSFIGGYTF
CDR3 DNA: TGCGCCAGCAGCTCGTTTATAGGGGGCTACACCTTC

V gene: TRBV10-1
clone size: NA
D gene: NA
J gene: TRBJ2-3
CDR3 protein: CASSDFGADTQYF
CDR3 DNA: TGCGCCAGCAGTGATTTCGGGGCAGATACGCAGTATTTT

V gene: TRBV7-2
clone size: NA
D gene: NA
J gene: TRBJ2-3
CDR3 protein: CASSLVGRTDTQYF
CDR3 DNA: TGTGCCAGCAGCTTAGTAGGCCGCACAGATACGCAGTATTTT